These 13 T cell receptor beta chains came from one sample sequenced in a study of molecular identifiers for immune sequencing clone quantification. TCRdb redid the calling of the PCR reads with MiXCR, one entry per CDR3 protein. The repertoire holds over 85,000 distinct CDR3 sequences, with 21% as singletons. Input material: naive CD8+ T cells from blood, with Jurkat cell RNA spiked in. As to subset: FACS-sorted CD8+CD4-CCR7+CD45RA+ naive T cells. These receptors all come from a human donor in good health. Some libraries in this study had Jurkat cell RNA spiked in.

This clonotype appeared a few times. The chain combines TRBV14 with TRBJ2-7, with a weak D call TRBD1 (6 bases). The V end was cut by 4 bases, the J end by 3 bases, with 13 bases between. Germline V CDR1 and CDR2: SGHDN, FVKESK. This CDR3 is 14 amino acids long. The CDR3 DNA is TGTGCCAGCAGCCGTACAGGGACCTACTACGAGCAGTACTTC. The encoded protein is CASSRTGTYYEQYF. Full variable domain (rest looked up from reference TRBV14 and TRBJ2-7): EAGVTQFPSHSVIEKGQTVTLRCDPISGHDNLYWYRRVMGKEIKFLLHFVKESKQDESGMPNNRFLAERTGGTYSTLKVQPAELEDSGVYFCASSRTGTYYEQYFGPGTRLTVT.

This clonotype was recorded many times. The chain recombines TRBV5-6 with TRBJ2-1; 7 bases line up with TRBD2. Trimming removed 5 bases from V and 10 bases from J; junction bases left unmatched: 9. Germline CDR1 is SGHDT and CDR2 is YYEEEE. The CDR3 covers 13 residues. CDR3 sequence reads: CASSPTLAAEQFF. CDR3 nucleotides: TGTGCCAGCAGTCCTACCCTAGCGGCCGAGCAGTTCTTC.

This clonotype has a handful of counts. The chain couples TRBV20-1 to TRBJ2-7; 10 bases are shared with TRBD1. The V and J ends lost 6 bases and 1 base, in that order; junction bases with no gene match: 12. The CDR3 spans 16 residues. Germline V gene sequence: CDR1 DFQATT, CDR2 SNEGSKA (reference sequence). The CDR3 sequence: CSARGQGRDFSYEQYF. Written as DNA, the CDR3 is TGCAGTGCAAGGGGACAGGGGCGCGATTTTTCCTACGAGCAGTACTTC.

In regard to this clonotype: The missing conserved phenylalanine or tryptophan at the end of this CDR3 makes a read error likely. The V gene is TRBV6-5, the J gene TRBJ2-7, with 9 bases that match TRBD2. The V segment lost 0 bases and the J segment 2 bases; nucleotides outside the gene matches: 5. CDR3 length equals 16 residues. Germline CDR1 and CDR2: MNHEY and SVGAGI. CDR3: CASSYSKAGGAYEQYY. The CDR3 nucleotides read TGTGCCAGCAGTTACTCCAAAGCGGGAGGAGCCTACGAGCAGTACTAC.

Turning to this clonotype: A clone one base away is much larger, so this may be a read error. This chain joins TRBV3-1 and TRBJ1-2; tentative D call: TRBD1 (5 bases). The germline gives CDR1 LGHDT, CDR2 YNNKEL (reference sequence). This CDR3 is 17 amino acids long. The CDR3 region is CANSQDLPGTANYGYTF. The CDR3 DNA sequence: TGTGCCAACAGCCAAGATTTGCCAGGGACGGCTAACTATGGCTACACCTTC.

On this clonotype itself: Given a much more abundant clone one base away, this may be a read error. As the CDR3 is not closed by the conserved phenylalanine or tryptophan, this likely results from a read error. The rearrangement joins TRBV6-5 to TRBJ2-3, with 7 bases fitting TRBD1. V lost 2 bases to trimming and J lost 4 bases; unmatched junction nucleotides: 6. The CDR3 sequence is 15 residues long. The V gene's germline CDR1 is MNHEY and CDR2 SVGAGI. The CDR3 protein is CASSYEKGAPDTQYL. In DNA form, the CDR3 reads TGTGCCAGCAGTTACGAGAAGGGGGCCCCAGATACGCAGTATCTT.

The table lists this clonotype with a few counts. The junction departs from germline at one end; a sequencing error may be responsible. The chain carries TRBV6-6 and TRBJ1-5; TRBD1 agrees at 9 bases. This CDR3 spans 19 amino acids. Germline loops: CDR1 MNHNY, CDR2 SVGAGI (reference sequence). CDR3 loop: CASTYETGGGLSGNQPQHF. The CDR3 DNA reads as TGTGCCAGCACTTACGAAACAGGGGGCGGGTTATCAGGCAATCAGCCCCAGCATTTT.

This clonotype was recorded many times. The genes are TRBV30 and TRBJ1-2; D not certain. V was shortened by 0 bases and J by 4 bases, with 6 bases between the two germline ends. Germline lookup yields CDR1 GTSNPN and CDR2 SVGIG (reference sequence). The CDR3 has 12 residues. The CDR3 protein is CAWSVDGYGYTF. CDR3 bases: TGTGCCTGGAGTGTAGACGGCTATGGCTACACCTTC.

Turning to this clonotype: This clone may be a read error of a much larger clone one base away. The V gene is TRBV21-1, the J gene TRBJ2-4. TRBV21-1 is assigned pseudogene status. The CDR3 is made up of 16 amino acids. The CDR3 region is CASSKLSGLAKNIQYF. In DNA form, the CDR3 reads TGTGCCAGCAGCAAACTATCCGGATTGGCCAAAAACATTCAGTACTTC.

The V gene is TRBV28, the J gene TRBJ2-7; a possible D gene is TRBD2 (5 bases). V dropped 4 bases and J dropped 0 bases, with 10 bases sitting between them. The CDR3 consists of 14 residues. Germline CDR1 and CDR2: MDHEN and SYDVKM. CDR3 protein: CASSSQRNSYEQYF. As DNA, the CDR3 is TGTGCCAGCAGTTCACAGCGGAACTCCTACGAGCAGTACTTC.

This clonotype has a count of ten or more. This chain connects TRBV11-2 to TRBJ2-1; 7 bases are a match to TRBD1. Germline V CDR1 and CDR2: SGHAT, FQNNGV. The ends lost 5 bases at V and 3 bases at J; junction bases unmatched: 7. The CDR3 is made up of 15 amino acids. CDR3 in amino acids: CASSPPGQDYNEQFF. The CDR3, as DNA: TGTGCCAGCAGCCCACCCGGACAGGACTACAATGAGCAGTTCTTC.

This clonotype occurred a few times. This rearrangement joins TRBV9 to TRBJ1-5; TRBD1 matches at 11 bases. V dropped 3 bases and J dropped 7; count of bases not matched to a gene: 6. Germline V gene data show CDR1 as SGDLS and CDR2 as YYNGEE. The CDR3 spans 15 residues. The CDR3 protein is CASSGGQGAGQPQHF. In nucleotides, the CDR3 is TGTGCCAGCAGCGGAGGACAGGGGGCGGGACAGCCCCAGCATTTT. Complete variable domain (other parts from reference TRBV9 and TRBJ1-5): DSGVTQTPKHLITATGQRVTLRCSPRSGDLSVYWYQQSLDQGLQFLIQYYNGEERAKGNILERFSAQQFPDLHSELNLSSLELGDSALYFCASSGGQGAGQPQHFGDGTRLSIL.

This clonotype appeared many times. The V and J genes are TRBV20-1 and TRBJ2-3, with 8 bases fitting TRBD1. CDR1 DFQATT and CDR2 SNEGSKA come from the germline V gene (reference sequence). The V gene end was trimmed by 0 bases and the J gene end by 1 base; junction bases not matched to a gene: 3. The CDR3 sequence is 15 residues long. The CDR3 loop is CSARDPGQGTDTQYF. The CDR3 DNA reads as TGCAGTGCTAGAGATCCGGGACAGGGCACAGATACGCAGTATTTT.